This is a list of T cell receptor beta chains from one sample in a study of blood T cell repertoires in COVID-19. Using immunoSEQ multiplex PCR, the repertoire was profiled, and TCRdb retains in-frame clones only, with some absent. The sample carries around 330,000 clones, more than 75% recorded once. The sample comprised peripheral blood. These receptors originate from a woman aged 45 to 65 with active or convalescent COVID-19. CDR3s include the opening cysteine and the closing phenylalanine or tryptophan. Each record gives: V gene, J gene, clone size, D gene, CDR3 protein, CDR3 DNA. A D gene is named only where the DNA matches it firmly. Size values are once, few and many counts, or a class for expanded clones, and some rows have none.

>TRBV18|TRBJ2-3|once|TRBD1
CASSPAGGSTDTQYF
TGTGCCAGCTCACCGGCAGGGGGAAGCACAGATACGCAGTATTTT
>TRBV6-6|TRBJ1-2|.|TRBD1
CASSRDRSYGYTF
TGTGCCAGCAGTAGGGACAGATCGTATGGCTACACCTTC
>TRBV5-1|TRBJ2-2|.|.
CASSLGREDNTGELFF
TGCGCCAGCAGCTTGGGCAGGGAGGACAACACCGGGGAGCTGTTTTTT
>TRBV30|TRBJ1-1|few|TRBD1
CAWVKGAEGQAFF
TGTGCCTGGGTTAAGGGGGCGGAAGGCCAAGCTTTCTTT
>TRBV9|TRBJ2-4|.|.
CASSRDEGVAKNIQYF
TGTGCCAGCAGCAGAGACGAAGGGGTAGCCAAAAACATTCAGTACTTC
>TRBV28|TRBJ1-5|once|TRBD1
CASRTPSRDRYNQPQHF
TGTGCCAGCAGGACTCCGTCCCGGGACAGGTACAATCAGCCCCAGCATTTT
>TRBV30|TRBJ1-2|.|.
CAWTPGGRSYLNGYTF
TGTGCCTGGACTCCCGGGGGTAGATCCTATCTGAATGGCTACACCTTC
>TRBV1|TRBJ1-5|.|.
CTSRRGTGGNQPQHF
TGCACCAGCAGACGCGGGACAGGAGGTAATCAGCCCCAGCATTTT
>TRBV2|TRBJ1-1|.|.
CATRSTPSEAFF
TGTGCCACCAGAAGTACTCCAAGTGAAGCTTTCTTT
>TRBV5-1|TRBJ2-7|.|TRBD2
CASSLVASGAGVYEQYF
TGCGCCAGCAGCTTGGTGGCTAGCGGGGCGGGGGTCTACGAGCAGTACTTC
>TRBV4-1|TRBJ1-4|.|.
CASSQDGVVGRGEKLFF
TGCGCCAGCAGCCAAGATGGAGTCGTAGGTCGGGGTGAAAAACTGTTTTTT
>TRBV4-1|TRBJ1-2|.|.
CASSLKTTGPPVNYGYTF
TGCGCCAGCAGCCTTAAAACGACAGGTCCACCTGTTAACTATGGCTACACCTTC
>TRBV30|TRBJ2-3|.|.
CAWSFGGQGTDTQYF
TGTGCCTGGAGTTTCGGGGGGCAGGGCACAGATACGCAGTATTTT
>TRBV27|TRBJ2-3|.|.
CASSPLGTPDTQYF
TGTGCCAGCAGTCCGCTAGGGACTCCAGATACGCAGTATTTT
>TRBV30|TRBJ2-1|.|.
CAWRQKGNEQFF
TGTGCCTGGAGGCAGAAGGGGAATGAGCAGTTCTTC
>TRBV6-2/TRBV6-3|TRBJ2-2|.|TRBD1
CASSITPPGGYTGELFF
TGTGCCAGCAGTATCACCCCGCCAGGGGGCTACACCGGGGAGCTGTTTTTT
>TRBV2|TRBJ1-5|.|.
CASTQNTGMNQPQHF
TGTGCCAGCACCCAAAACACAGGGATGAATCAGCCCCAGCATTTT
>TRBV9|TRBJ2-3|once|TRBD2
CASSVGTSGGLTDTQYF
TGTGCCAGCAGCGTTGGGACTAGCGGGGGACTCACAGATACGCAGTATTTT
>TRBV29-1|TRBJ2-7|.|TRBD1
CSVVGQSSYEQYF
TGCAGCGTTGTGGGACAGAGTTCCTACGAGCAGTACTTC
>TRBV9|TRBJ1-2|.|.
CASSVGPGVREGYTF
TGTGCCAGCAGCGTAGGTCCGGGAGTGAGAGAGGGCTACACCTTC
>TRBV6-5|TRBJ2-3|.|TRBD2
CASSYRGGAQDTQYF
TGTGCCAGCAGTTACCGCGGGGGAGCACAAGATACGCAGTATTTT
>TRBV5-1|TRBJ2-3|few|.
CASSPGTPRTDTQYF
TGCGCCAGCAGCCCGGGGACACCCCGCACAGATACGCAGTATTTT